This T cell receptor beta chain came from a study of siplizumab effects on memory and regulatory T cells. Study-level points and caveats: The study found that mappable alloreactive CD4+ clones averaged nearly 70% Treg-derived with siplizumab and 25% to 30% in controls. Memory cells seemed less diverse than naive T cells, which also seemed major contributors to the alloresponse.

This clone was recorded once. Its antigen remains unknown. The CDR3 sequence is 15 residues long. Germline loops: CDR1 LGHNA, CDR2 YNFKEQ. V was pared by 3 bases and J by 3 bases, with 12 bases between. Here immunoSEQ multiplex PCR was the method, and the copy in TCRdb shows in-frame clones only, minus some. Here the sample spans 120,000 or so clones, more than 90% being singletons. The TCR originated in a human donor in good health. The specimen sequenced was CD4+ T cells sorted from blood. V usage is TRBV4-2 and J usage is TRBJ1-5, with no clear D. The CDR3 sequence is CASSQFRAPNQPQHF. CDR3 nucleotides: TGTGCCAGCAGCCAGTTCCGGGCCCCCAATCAGCCCCAGCATTTT.